This T cell receptor (beta chain) emerged from a study of blood T cells in healthy people across ages. The study, taken as a whole, reports: Naive and antigen-experienced cells could not be conclusively compared, given unsorted PBMCs.

In its sample, this clonotype was seen many times. Its antigen is unknown. CDR3 length: 16 amino acids. Germline V gene data show CDR1 as SGDLS and CDR2 as YYNGEE. V shed 2 bases and J shed 0 bases, with 9 bases lying between them. Combining a sample-barcoded 5' primer with a J-beta primer mix, a second PCR ran for roughly 7 to 11 cycles. Each CDR3 protein gets one entry after TCRdb re-called the 5' RACE reads with MiXCR. The profile covers 590,000 or so distinct CDR3 sequences, with about 28% appearing a single time and more than 15% taken by the ten largest. The sequenced sample was blood. The chain employs TRBV9 and TRBJ2-6; D not certain. The sequence came from a woman aged 80 or over in good health. CDR3 nucleotides: TGTGCCAGCAGCGTCCCCCGGAGCTCTGGGGCCAACGTCCTGACTTTC. Residues: CASSVPRSSGANVLTF.